A selection of T cell receptor beta chains follows, all from one sample in a study of OX40 agonist ivuxolimab in advanced cancers. Some clones are missing from TCRdb's copy, which holds only in-frame ones; the method was immunoSEQ multiplex PCR. The sample contains roughly 70,000 clones, roughly 84% of which appear only once. Here the sequenced sample was CD4+ or CD8+ T cells sorted from blood, taken in a trial of the OX40 agonist ivuxolimab. The receptors come from an adult with an advanced solid tumor such as melanoma, head and neck, liver or kidney cancer. The CDR3 runs from the conserved cysteine through the conserved F or W. Fields, in order: D gene, J gene, clone size, V gene, CDR3 DNA, CDR3 protein. A D gene is named only where the DNA matches it firmly. Size is omitted from some rows. Given values are once, few, many or a class for expanded clones.

.,TRBJ1-6,few,TRBV10-2,TGCGCCAGCAGTGATGATTTGGGCTTTTATTCACCCCTCCACTTT,CASSDDLGFYSPLHF
.,TRBJ1-2,.,TRBV10-3,TGTGCCATCAGTGGCTACGGACGCGACCGCGACTACACCTTC,CAISGYGRDRDYTF
.,TRBJ2-2,.,TRBV5-1,TGCGCCAGCAGCTTTGTCGGGGGAGTCACCGGGGAGCTGTTTTTT,CASSFVGGVTGELFF
.,TRBJ1-1,.,TRBV7-2,TGTGCCAGCAGCTCAAGCCGGGCCACTGAAGCTTTCTTT,CASSSSRATEAFF
.,TRBJ2-7,.,TRBV9,TGTGCCAGCAGCGTAGCGGTCAGCTCCTACGAGCAGTACTTC,CASSVAVSSYEQYF
TRBD2,TRBJ2-5,.,TRBV7-2,TGTGCCAGCAGCTCGCGGGGGGGAAAACAAGAGACCCAGTACTTC,CASSSRGGKQETQYF
.,TRBJ1-5,few,TRBV6-6,TGTGCCAGCAGTTTTGCGGCCAGCAATCAGCCCCAGCATTTT,CASSFAASNQPQHF
.,TRBJ1-5,.,TRBV4-1,TGCGCCAGCAGCCAAGAGGGTCCCGTGACATCTAAGGGCAATCAGCCCCAGCATTTT,CASSQEGPVTSKGNQPQHF
TRBD1,TRBJ2-5,once,TRBV5-1,TGCGCCAGCAGCGCCGGACAGGGGTCCCAAGAGACCCAGTACTTC,CASSAGQGSQETQYF
.,TRBJ2-5,.,TRBV7-9,TGTGCCAGCAGCGCACAGACGGGACAAGAGACCCAGTACTTC,CASSAQTGQETQYF
.,TRBJ1-2,.,TRBV6-1,TGTGCCAGCAGTGAAGTCCAGGGTGACTATGGCTACACCTTC,CASSEVQGDYGYTF
.,TRBJ1-2,.,TRBV13,TGTGCCAGCAGCTCAATCCGCGCGGCAGTGACTAACTATGGCTACACCTTC,CASSSIRAAVTNYGYTF
.,TRBJ2-1,.,TRBV6-5,TGTGCCAGCAGCCGGGGACGTATGCAGTTCTTC,CASSRGRMQFF
.,TRBJ1-1,.,TRBV5-1,TGCGCCAGCAGCTCACTAGGTCGGGTGGACACTGAAGCTTTCTTT,CASSSLGRVDTEAFF
.,TRBJ2-1,.,TRBV19,TGTGCCAGTAGTAAGTCGCAGGGCAATGAGCAGTTCTTC,CASSKSQGNEQFF
.,TRBJ2-7,few,TRBV9,TGTGCCAGCAGCGTAGCTGTCAGCTCCTACGAGCAGTACTTC,CASSVAVSSYEQYF
.,TRBJ2-7,few,TRBV9,TGTGCCAGCAGCGTAAATGTAGGACACATCTACGAGCAGTACTTC,CASSVNVGHIYEQYF
.,TRBJ2-1,.,TRBV11-3,TGTGCCAGCAGCTTAGGTGTCTCCAATGAGCAGTTCTTC,CASSLGVSNEQFF
.,TRBJ1-5,.,TRBV5-7,TGTGCCAGCAGCTTGTTCGGCAGGGGAAATACCAATCAGCCCCAGCATTTT,CASSLFGRGNTNQPQHF
TRBD1,TRBJ1-5,.,TRBV12-5,TGTGCTAGTGGTTTGGTACGCGGGGGACAGGTACTCCCTCAGCCCCAGCATTTT,CASGLVRGGQVLPQPQHF
.,TRBJ1-2,.,TRBV9,TGTGCCAGCAGCCCGACGGACGGGGATGGCTACACCTTC,CASSPTDGDGYTF
TRBD1,TRBJ2-7,.,TRBV23-1,TGCGCCAGCAGTCGATCCCCGGGACAGGGGGCCTACGAGCAGTACTTC,CASSRSPGQGAYEQYF
.,TRBJ2-7,.,TRBV10-3,TGTGCCATCAGTGAGTCGCAGCAGACCTACGAGCAGTACTTC,CAISESQQTYEQYF
.,TRBJ1-2,.,TRBV29-1,TGCAGCGCCGGGGAGGGTGGCTACACCTTC,CSAGEGGYTF
.,TRBJ1-3,.,TRBV19,TGTGCCAGTAGTCCGCTTGGGAACGGAAACACCATATATTTT,CASSPLGNGNTIYF
.,TRBJ1-6,few,TRBV7-9,TGTGCCAGCAGCTTAGATTTGATCCGCTCACCCCTCCACTTT,CASSLDLIRSPLHF
TRBD1,TRBJ1-1,.,TRBV6-1,TGTGCCAGGACTCGGGACAGGAACACTGAAGCTTTCTTT,CARTRDRNTEAFF
.,TRBJ2-7,.,TRBV21-1,TGTGCCACCCAGGGACAGGGAGGGAACTACGAGCAGTACTTC,CATQGQGGNYEQYF
TRBD1,TRBJ2-3,once,TRBV7-3,TGTGCCAGCAGCCAAGGGGGCAGCACAGATACGCAGTATTTT,CASSQGGSTDTQYF
.,TRBJ2-5,.,TRBV7-9,TGTGCCAGCAGCCCCATAGGACAGCCTCAAGAGACCCAGTACTTC,CASSPIGQPQETQYF
.,TRBJ1-5,.,TRBV18,TGTGCCAGCTCACAAAACAGGGACAATCAGCCCCAGCATTTT,CASSQNRDNQPQHF
.,TRBJ1-4,.,TRBV15,TGTGCCACCAGCAGAGGGGGTGCAACTAATGAAAAACTGTTTTTT,CATSRGGATNEKLFF
.,TRBJ1-4,once,TRBV18,TGTGCCAGCTCACCATCTTGGGGGTTCGATAATGAAAAACTGTTTTTT,CASSPSWGFDNEKLFF
.,TRBJ1-6,few,TRBV7-2,TGTGCCAGCAGCTTAGATTCAGGGGTCAGTTCACCCCTCCACTTT,CASSLDSGVSSPLHF
TRBD1,TRBJ1-1,.,TRBV6-5,TGTGCCAGCAGTTACTCAGGGGGCTGGACTGAAGCTTTCTTT,CASSYSGGWTEAFF
.,TRBJ2-7,once,TRBV4-2,TGTGCCAGCAGCCAAGCGGGTCAGCTCTACGAGCAGTACTTC,CASSQAGQLYEQYF
.,TRBJ1-5,.,TRBV7-9,TGTGCCAGCAGCGAGGGAGAATTTCAGCCCCAGCATTTT,CASSEGEFQPQHF
TRBD2,TRBJ2-3,.,TRBV18,TGTGCCAGCTCACTAGCGGGGGGGCGCACAGATACGCAGTATTTT,CASSLAGGRTDTQYF
.,TRBJ2-1,.,TRBV7-2,TGTGCCAGCACCTGGACGTACACCATTGGAGAGCAGTTCTTC,CASTWTYTIGEQFF
TRBD1,TRBJ1-1,.,TRBV7-2,TGTGCCAGCAGCCAAAGGGACAGGGAAAGGACTTTCTTT,CASSQRDRERTFF
TRBD1,TRBJ2-7,.,TRBV5-1,TGCGCCAGCAGCCCGGGACAGCCAGGTAAAAACGAGCAGTACTTC,CASSPGQPGKNEQYF
TRBD2,TRBJ2-1,.,TRBV2,TGTGCCAGCCGCGCTAGCGGGGGTGATGAGCAGTTCTTC,CASRASGGDEQFF
.,TRBJ2-7,.,TRBV20-1,TGCAGCACCGGGGACTCCTACGAGCAGTACTTC,CSTGDSYEQYF
.,TRBJ2-2,once,TRBV27,TGTGCCAGCAGTCGGAACACCGGGGAGCTGTTTTTT,CASSRNTGELFF